This passage covers 26 T cell receptor beta chains from one sample sequenced in a study of glioma-infiltrating T cells after dendritic cell vaccination. Data came from immunoSEQ multiplex PCR; TCRdb stores just in-frame clones and leaves some out. The sample lists 20,000 to 30,000 clones, about nine tenths occurring once. As for time point: after dendritic cell vaccination, including at tumor progression/relapse. The sample consisted of blood, taken after dendritic cell vaccination. Every receptor here comes from a human donor with glioblastoma.

This chain links TRBV6-1 with TRBJ2-5; 9 bases are a match to TRBD1. The CDR3 runs to 13 residues. With 7 bases clipped from V and 6 bases from J, the junction kept 6 bases outside the gene matches. The germline CDR1 and CDR2 sequences are MNHNS and SASEGT. CDR3 sequence: CASIQGQGKTQYF. The CDR3, as DNA: TGTGCCAGCATCCAGGGACAGGGAAAGACCCAGTACTTC.

The rearrangement links TRBV2 to TRBJ2-2; tentative D call: TRBD1 (6 bases). Looked up from germline, CDR1 is SNHLY and CDR2 is FYNNEI. The CDR3 covers 15 residues. V was clipped by 7 bases and J by 6 bases, with 18 bases between them. The CDR3 bases are TGTGCCAGCAATCCGTTCGGGACACTCTCCGGGGAGCTGTTTTTT. Protein sequence: CASNPFGTLSGELFF. Full variable domain (missing parts from reference TRBV2 and TRBJ2-2): EPEVTQTPSHQVTQMGQEVILRCVPISNHLYFYWYRQILGQKVEFLVSFYNNEISEKSEIFDDQFSVERPDGSNFTLKIRSTKLEDSAMYFCASNPFGTLSGELFFGEGSRLTVL.

This chain joins TRBV5-3 and TRBJ1-2, with 9 bases identical to TRBD1. TRBV5-3 is filed as an ORF, its function uncertain. The CDR3 has 17 amino acids. The junction had 14 bases not matched to a gene; V was cut back by 4 bases and J by 4 bases. CDR3 in amino acids: CARSLRDREFDSYGYTF. The CDR3 DNA follows: TGTGCCAGAAGCCTCCGGGACAGGGAATTCGATAGCTATGGCTACACCTTC.

This clone was seen more than once but under ten times. J is TRBJ2-3 and V is TRBV5-4, with TRBD2 matching 8 bases. Trimming took 2 bases from V and 7 from J; bases not matched to a gene: 6. Germline CDR1 SGHNT, CDR2 YYREEE (reference sequence). The CDR3 has 14 amino acids. CDR3 sequence (DNA): TGTGCCAGCAGCTTTTCGGCGGGGGGAAATACGCAGTATTTT. It encodes CASSFSAGGNTQYF.

This chain connects TRBV14 to TRBJ2-7; D is ambiguous. Germline assignment: CDR1 SGHDN and CDR2 FVKESK. The CDR3 spans 12 residues. Trimming took 1 base from V and 4 from J, leaving 5 bases between them. CDR3: CASSQVPYEQYF. CDR3 nucleotides: TGTGCCAGCAGCCAAGTCCCTTACGAGCAGTACTTC.

Only a few counts were recorded for this clone. This chain joins TRBV7-2 and TRBJ2-1; TRBD2 matches at 10 bases. The CDR3 is 13 amino acids. CDR1 and CDR2 (germline): SGHTA, FQGNSA. Trimming cost V 4 bases and J 15 bases; bases outside gene matches: 9. For the CDR3, the DNA is TGTGCCAGCAGCTCTGAAACTAGCGGGGTCGGGTTCTTC. Protein: CASSSETSGVGFF.

V gene TRBV5-1 combines with J gene TRBJ1-1, with D possibly matching TRBD1 (6 bases). Germline CDR1 and CDR2: SGHRS and YFSETQ. The germline V and J ends were trimmed by 9 bases and 2 bases, with 23 bases remaining between them. The CDR3 contains 16 residues. The CDR3 sequence: CAIGVKDSLLNTEAFF. The CDR3 coding sequence is TGCGCCATAGGAGTGAAGGACAGTCTACTTAACACTGAAGCTTTCTTT.

The chain is built from TRBV7-9 and TRBJ1-2; 9 bases are a match to TRBD1. Trimming took 5 bases from V and 1 from J; bases not matched to a gene: 5. The CDR3 extends over 15 amino acids. Per germline, CDR1 SEHNR and CDR2 FQNEAQ (reference sequence). The CDR3 here is CASSPEGQGNYGYTF. The CDR3 nucleotides are TGTGCCAGCAGCCCTGAGGGACAGGGTAACTATGGCTACACCTTC.

This chain joins TRBV27 and TRBJ2-7; a weak D match, TRBD1 (5 bases). Germline CDR1 MNHEY, CDR2 SMNVEV (reference sequence). Trimming removed 2 bases at V and 5 bases at J, with 16 bases between. CDR3 length: 15 residues. CDR3 coding DNA: TGTGCCAGCAGTTTAGCACGGACACCAATAGACGAGCAGTACTTC. Translated, it gives CASSLARTPIDEQYF.

This clone was seen once. The chain links TRBV5-1 to TRBJ1-2; 11 bases align to TRBD1. Germline trimming cut 3 bases from V and 4 bases from J; bases unmatched to any gene: 8. This CDR3 spans 16 amino acids. Germline-derived CDR1 and CDR2 are SGHRS and YFSETQ. The CDR3 DNA follows: TGCGCCAGCAGCTCTGCCGGGACAGGGGGAAGCTATGGCTACACCTTC. Translating gives CASSSAGTGGSYGYTF.

The chain joins TRBV6-1 to TRBJ2-1, with 7 bases fitting TRBD1. The trim removed 3 bases at V and 4 bases at J, leaving 3 bases unmatched. This CDR3 region has 14 residues. From germline, CDR1 is MNHNS and CDR2 SASEGT. The CDR3 is CASSDPQGYNEQFF. The CDR3 DNA follows: TGTGCCAGCAGTGACCCACAGGGGTACAATGAGCAGTTCTTC.

The rearrangement uses TRBV29-1 and TRBJ1-5; 10 nucleotides match TRBD1. Losses at the gene ends were 5 bases for V and 2 bases for J; bases not matched to a gene: 3. The CDR3 consists of 14 residues. CDR1 and CDR2 (germline): SQVTM, ANQGSEA. CDR3 nucleotides: TGCAGCGTTCGACAGGGGGCTGGCAATCAGCCCCAGCATTTT. Translated: CSVRQGAGNQPQHF.

Only one count was recorded for this clone. The rearrangement links TRBV5-5 to TRBJ1-6, with TRBD1 matching 9 bases. Germline values: CDR1 SGHKS, CDR2 YYEKEE (reference sequence). With 4 bases clipped from V and 7 bases from J, the junction kept 6 bases outside the gene matches. This CDR3 comprises 15 residues. The CDR3 loop reads CASSPAGTGNSPLHF. CDR3 bases: TGTGCCAGCAGCCCAGCCGGGACAGGGAATTCACCCCTCCACTTT.

The gene calls are TRBV27 and TRBJ2-5; 7 nucleotides align to TRBD1. CDR1 and CDR2 from the germline V gene are MNHEY and SMNVEV (reference sequence). With 6 bases clipped from V and 0 bases from J, the junction kept 4 bases outside the gene matches. This CDR3 has 14 residues. The CDR3 reads CASSLGQNQETQYF. Written as DNA, the CDR3 is TGTGCCAGCAGCCTGGGACAGAACCAAGAGACCCAGTACTTC.

This chain connects TRBV29-1 to TRBJ2-5, with D tentatively TRBD2 (7 bases). Germline V gene sequence: CDR1 SQVTM, CDR2 ANQGSEA. This CDR3 region has 14 residues. Trimming pared 4 bases from V and 5 bases from J, leaving 17 bases between. The chain's CDR3 is CSVAGAKGGETQYF. CDR3 DNA: TGCAGCGTTGCAGGGGCCAAGGGGGGGGAGACCCAGTACTTC.

This chain connects TRBV7-8 to TRBJ2-5; a weak D match, TRBD1 (5 bases). Germline CDR1 SGHVS, CDR2 FQNEAQ. The CDR3 runs to 16 residues. V gave up 3 bases and J gave up 2 bases, with 16 bases separating them. The CDR3 nucleotides read TGTGCCAGCAGCTTGAGACAGCCTGATAGGCAAGAGACCCAGTACTTC. It encodes CASSLRQPDRQETQYF.

The chain uses TRBV7-2 and TRBJ2-3, with D hard to call. Germline values: CDR1 SGHTA, CDR2 FQGNSA. CDR3 size: 12 residues. V lost 5 bases and J 0 bases, leaving 3 bases between the germline ends. The DNA of the CDR3 is TGTGCCAGCAGCCCTAGCACAGATACGCAGTATTTT. The encoded protein is CASSPSTDTQYF.

A remark on this clone: At one boundary the junction diverges from the germline segment, which might be a read error. The rearrangement uses TRBV15 and TRBJ1-5; perhaps TRBD1 as D (6 bases). CDR1 is LNHNV and CDR2 is YYDKDF in the germline V gene (reference sequence). The CDR3 covers 19 residues. This CDR3 is CATGRGPGGEGGSNQPQHF. Here the CDR3 DNA reads TGTGCCACCGGCAGAGGACCGGGGGGCGAGGGGGGTAGCAATCAGCCCCAGCATTTT.

The rearrangement joins TRBV19 to TRBJ2-7; D is ambiguous. This CDR3 spans 16 amino acids. V was cut by 3 bases and J by 2 bases, with 17 bases left in between. Germline V gene sequence: CDR1 LNHDA, CDR2 SQIVND (reference sequence). The CDR3 protein is CASSIASETKTYEQYF. CDR3 nucleotides: TGTGCCAGTAGTATCGCCTCCGAGACAAAGACCTACGAGCAGTACTTC.

The chain employs TRBV21-1 and TRBJ1-2; the table's D call, TRBD1, was not checked against the DNA. TRBV21-1 is assigned pseudogene status. CDR3 length equals 11 residues. This chain's CDR3 is CATDRGWCYTF. The CDR3 coding sequence is TGTGCCACCGACAGGGGTTGGTGCTACACCTTC.

The chain joins TRBV7-9 to TRBJ2-1, with 13 bases matching TRBD2. V trimming: 5 bases; J trimming: 6 bases; junction bases outside the gene matches: 4. The CDR3 is 15 residues long. CDR1 is SEHNR and CDR2 is FQNEAQ in the germline V gene (reference sequence). The CDR3 here is CASSLTSGGFNEQFF. The CDR3 DNA follows: TGTGCCAGCAGCCTGACTAGCGGGGGGTTCAATGAGCAGTTCTTC.

The rearrangement joins TRBV4-1 to TRBJ2-7, with D maybe TRBD2 (5 bases). Trimming took off 4 bases at V and 6 bases at J, with 16 bases between the two ends. This CDR3 is built from 14 residues. CDR1 and CDR2 from the germline V gene are MGHRA and YSYEKL. CDR3 residues: CASSRPGGFGEQYF. The CDR3 DNA sequence: TGCGCCAGCAGCCGCCCGGGCGGGTTCGGCGAGCAGTACTTC.

This chain connects TRBV27 to TRBJ2-5, with 9 nucleotides matching TRBD1. This CDR3 contains 16 residues. With V trimmed by 3 bases and J by 5 bases, 10 bases remained unmatched. Per germline, CDR1 MNHEY and CDR2 SMNVEV (reference sequence). In DNA, the CDR3 is TGTGCCAGCAGTTTCCGACAGGGGGGGAACTACGAGACCCAGTACTTC. Amino acid sequence: CASSFRQGGNYETQYF.

In this sample, this clone turned up once. V and J are TRBV5-1 and TRBJ2-1; D is possibly TRBD2 (5 bases). CDR1 and CDR2 (germline): SGHRS, YFSETQ. Trimming shortened V by 2 bases and J by 9 bases, and 6 bases separated the two germline ends. The CDR3 loop spans 11 amino acids. In nucleotides, the CDR3 is TGCGCCAGCAGCTTAGCGGTTGAGCAGTTCTTC. This encodes CASSLAVEQFF.

The rearrangement uses TRBV4-1 and TRBJ1-2; 7 nucleotides line up with TRBD1. Germline loops: CDR1 MGHRA, CDR2 YSYEKL. There are 18 residues in the CDR3. The V and J ends lost 6 bases and 7 bases, in that order; junction bases with no gene match: 23. CDR3 in amino acids: CASRSNRGPTGLSGGYTF. In DNA, the CDR3 is TGCGCCAGCAGGTCTAACAGGGGCCCTACGGGCCTTTCTGGTGGCTACACCTTC.

In its sample, this clone was seen a few times. V is TRBV19 and J is TRBJ1-4; 8 bases are shared with TRBD1. Losses at the gene ends were 5 bases for V and 5 bases for J; bases not matched to a gene: 4. Germline V lookup: CDR1 LNHDA, CDR2 SQIVND (reference sequence). The CDR3 is made up of 14 amino acids. Written as DNA, the CDR3 is TGTGCCAGTAGTTCTTGGACAGGGAATGAAAAACTGTTTTTT. This codes for CASSSWTGNEKLFF. Using reference TRBV19 and TRBJ1-4 for the parts outside the CDR3, the full variable domain is DGGITQSPKYLFRKEGQNVTLSCEQNLNHDAMYWYRQDPGQGLRLIYYSQIVNDFQKGDIAEGYSVSREKKESFPLTVTSAQKNPTAFYLCASSSWTGNEKLFFGSGTQLSVL.